Below, 18 T cell receptor beta chains from the same sample are listed, as sequenced in a study of vaccination and CD4 T cells after COVID-19. The treatment here: approximately 9-day PBMC culture with coronavirus spike peptide pools or control peptides (ViraFEST assay). Cultured CD4+ T cell DNA was sequenced using the Oncomine TCR Beta short-read assay. TCRdb reprocessed the PCR reads with MiXCR, giving one entry per CDR3 protein. The table lists around 15,000 distinct CDR3 sequences, under 75% of them singletons. For these TCRs, the target antigens are not known. Sequencing input: CD4+ T cells from blood, cultured in vitro. The receptors here all came from a human donor who had recovered from COVID-19.

CDR3 sequence (DNA): TGTGCCAGCACCACATGGGGTAAATATGGCTACACCTTC. It is translated as CASTTWGKYGYTF. V is TRBV27 and J is TRBJ1-2; D call uncertain. Germline CDR1 and CDR2: MNHEY and SMNVEV (reference sequence). Between the trimmed V and J ends, which lost 7 bases and 5 bases, there was a span of 14 bases. The length of the CDR3 is 13 residues.

This chain uses TRBV24-1 with TRBJ2-2, with 8 bases fitting TRBD1. The J segment lost 5 bases and the V segment lost 4 bases, leaving 14 bases of the junction unmatched. Looked up from germline, CDR1 is KGHDR and CDR2 is SFDVKD. This CDR3 region has 18 residues. The CDR3 nucleotides read TGTGCCACCAGTGACCGACTGCCGGGACAGGTGAAGACCGGGGAGCTGTTTTTT. Amino acids: CATSDRLPGQVKTGELFF.

This chain connects TRBV28 to TRBJ2-6; D may correspond to TRBD1 or TRBD2 (6 bases each). Germline values: CDR1 MDHEN, CDR2 SYDVKM. V lost 5 bases and J lost 12, with 20 bases in between. The length of the CDR3 is 15 residues. DNA for the CDR3: TGTGCCAGCAGTCCTCTAAGGGGGGCCCAGGGCGTCCTGACTTTC. This sequence encodes CASSPLRGAQGVLTF.

The J gene is TRBJ2-7, the V gene TRBV7-6, with 8 bases that match TRBD2. The J segment lost 0 bases and the V segment lost 2 bases, leaving 12 bases of the junction unmatched. The CDR3 covers 18 residues. Germline V gene lookup returns CDR1 SGHVS and CDR2 FNYEAQ. The CDR3 region is CASSLLPLSSGTSYEQYF. In DNA, the CDR3 is TGTGCCAGCAGCTTACTACCGTTGAGTAGCGGGACCTCCTACGAGCAGTACTTC.

The chain employs TRBV20-1 and TRBJ2-3; 8 bases agree with TRBD2. Per germline, CDR1 DFQATT and CDR2 SNEGSKA (reference sequence). V shed 3 bases, J shed 2 bases, and the junction held 4 bases outside the gene matches. This CDR3 region has 14 residues. DNA of the CDR3: TGCAGTGCTAGTCGTAGCGGGAACACAGATACGCAGTATTTT. This sequence encodes CSASRSGNTDTQYF.

The chain is built from TRBV12-2 and TRBJ1-5. TRBV12-2 is described as a pseudogene. This CDR3 region has 15 residues. CDR3 protein: CASRLALSLNQPQHF. CDR3 sequence (DNA): TGTGCAAGTCGCTTAGCGCTCAGCCTCAATCAGCCCCAGCATTTT.

Only one count was recorded for this clonotype. The CDR3 coding sequence is TGTGCCTGGAGAGGACTAGCGGTACACAATGAGCAGTTCTTC. This sequence encodes CAWRGLAVHNEQFF. The J gene is TRBJ2-1, the V gene TRBV30; 10 bases are shared with TRBD2. Per the germline V gene, CDR1 is GTSNPN and CDR2 is SVGIG (reference sequence). V dropped 3 bases and J dropped 5; count of bases not matched to a gene: 4. The CDR3 runs 14 residues.

This clonotype appeared once. The chain recombines TRBV19 with TRBJ1-5; 8 bases are shared with TRBD1. The CDR3 extends over 17 amino acids. CDR1 and CDR2 from the germline V gene are LNHDA and SQIVND (reference sequence). Losses at the gene ends were 3 bases for V and 7 bases for J; bases not matched to a gene: 14. The CDR3 loop reads CASSIGRGRGQGQPQHF. The CDR3 DNA sequence: TGTGCCAGTAGTATTGGGCGGGGCAGGGGGCAGGGGCAGCCCCAGCATTTT.

This clonotype has just a few counts. The genes are TRBV7-9 and TRBJ2-1; TRBD2 matches at 11 bases. The ends lost 4 bases at V and 4 bases at J; junction bases unmatched: 3. Per germline, CDR1 SEHNR and CDR2 FQNEAQ (reference sequence). The CDR3 loop spans 15 amino acids. The CDR3 region is CASSSGTSGYNEQFF. The CDR3 nucleotides read TGTGCCAGCAGCTCCGGGACTAGCGGATACAATGAGCAGTTCTTC.

The chain uses TRBV19 and TRBJ2-3; 8 bases agree with TRBD1. Germline V CDR1 and CDR2: LNHDA, SQIVND (reference sequence). The V and J ends lost 10 bases and 5 bases, in that order; junction bases with no gene match: 11. There are 14 residues in the CDR3. The CDR3 DNA sequence: TGTGCCACATATGGGACAGGTGGCCGAGATACGCAGTATTTT. Its translation: CATYGTGGRDTQYF.

The V gene is TRBV12-2, the J gene TRBJ2-7; the table's D call, TRBD1, has no DNA check behind it. TRBV12-2 is a pseudogene. The CDR3 totals 15 residues. The CDR3 DNA reads as TGTGCAAGTCGCTGCCGGTGGGACAGCTCCTACGAGCAGTACTTC. It encodes CASRCRWDSSYEQYF.

V gene TRBV6-2 or TRBV6-3 combines with J gene TRBJ2-5; no reliable D call. The CDR3 sequence is 12 residues long. CDR1 is MNHEY and CDR2 is SVGEGT in the germline V gene. The V gene lost 2 bases and the J gene lost 3 bases, with 4 bases spanning the gap. The CDR3 spells CASSYRKETQYF. CDR3 DNA: TGTGCCAGCAGTTACAGGAAAGAGACCCAGTACTTC.

This chain joins TRBV7-2 and TRBJ2-5, with D uncertain. The V gene lost 2 bases and the J gene lost 2 bases, with 12 bases spanning the gap. CDR1 and CDR2 from the germline V gene are SGHTA and FQGNSA. There are 15 residues in the CDR3. The CDR3 sequence: CASSLYLPAQETQYF. As DNA, the CDR3 is TGTGCCAGCAGCTTATATCTCCCGGCTCAAGAGACCCAGTACTTC.

The chain links TRBV2 to TRBJ2-2; D possibly corresponds to TRBD2 (6 bases). CDR3 length: 14 residues. Between the trimmed V and J ends, which lost 7 bases and 5 bases, there was a span of 14 bases. In germline, CDR1 is SNHLY, CDR2 FYNNEI. As DNA, the CDR3 is TGTGCCAGCACCCCGGCAGGGAGGACCGGGGAGCTGTTTTTT. It encodes CASTPAGRTGELFF. The full variable domain, rest sourced from reference TRBV2 and TRBJ2-2, is EPEVTQTPSHQVTQMGQEVILRCVPISNHLYFYWYRQILGQKVEFLVSFYNNEISEKSEIFDDQFSVERPDGSNFTLKIRSTKLEDSAMYFCASTPAGRTGELFFGEGSRLTVL.

The chain recombines TRBV2 with TRBJ1-6; the match to TRBD1 covers 7 bases. The CDR3 is made up of 15 amino acids. Germline trimming cut 4 bases from V and 7 bases from J; bases unmatched to any gene: 7. From germline, CDR1 is SNHLY and CDR2 FYNNEI. The CDR3 sequence is CASSGRVRGNSPLHF. The CDR3 region has the DNA TGTGCCAGCAGTGGCAGAGTCAGGGGGAATTCACCCCTCCACTTT.

The chain uses TRBV5-1 and TRBJ1-1; no firm D call. V dropped 1 base and J dropped 1 base, with 14 bases sitting between them. Germline-derived CDR1 and CDR2 are SGHRS and YFSETQ. CDR3 length equals 16 residues. The CDR3 reads CASSLLNIRGNTEAFF. DNA of the CDR3: TGCGCCAGCAGCTTGTTAAACATACGAGGGAACACTGAAGCTTTCTTT.

V usage is TRBV6-5 and J usage is TRBJ2-1, with D perhaps TRBD2 (5 bases). Deletions cut 2 bases from V and 2 bases from J, with 16 bases between. There are 17 residues in the CDR3. Germline V CDR1 and CDR2: MNHEY, SVGAGI. DNA of the CDR3: TGTGCCAGCAGTTACCCGAGGGTGTTGGAAACCTACAATGAGCAGTTCTTC. Encoded protein: CASSYPRVLETYNEQFF.

V and J are TRBV18 and TRBJ1-1; D gene unclear. Germline assignment: CDR1 KGHSH and CDR2 LQKENI. The CDR3 has 14 amino acids. Trimming pared 0 bases from V and 1 base from J, leaving 6 bases between. The DNA of the CDR3 is TGTGCCAGCTCACCACCCCTTGGGAACACTGAAGCTTTCTTT. Its translation is CASSPPLGNTEAFF.